The 5 T cell receptor beta chains below were found in one sample sequenced in a study of radiation and T cells in renal cell carcinoma. Treatment: treatment-naive control, cytoreductive nephrectomy. The table came from immunoSEQ multiplex PCR; TCRdb's copy has only in-frame clones and leaves some out. The data contain over 10,000 clones, about 65% of them singletons. This specimen consisted of tumor tissue, obtained from a patient whose treatment was nephrectomy without radiotherapy. The origin of the receptors is a woman older than 75 with renal cell carcinoma.

By sample fraction, this clone is medium-sized (0.01 to 0.1%). The V gene is TRBV2, the J gene TRBJ1-2, with D possibly being TRBD1 (5 bases). Per the germline V gene, CDR1 is SNHLY and CDR2 is FYNNEI. Trimming stripped 6 bases from V and 4 bases from J, with 12 bases between. This CDR3 contains 13 residues. The CDR3 DNA reads as TGTGCCAGCAGGGTTAGGGACCTCTATGGCTACACCTTC. It encodes CASRVRDLYGYTF.

This clone is medium-sized (0.01 to 0.1%) in the sample. The chain recombines TRBV27 with TRBJ1-5; perhaps TRBD1 as D (6 bases). This CDR3 has 13 amino acids. With 5 bases removed from V and 4 bases from J, the gap between germline ends came to 9 bases. CDR1 MNHEY and CDR2 SMNVEV come from the germline V gene (reference sequence). DNA for the CDR3: TGTGCCAGCAGTATGGACAGAAATCAGCCCCAGCATTTT. Protein: CASSMDRNQPQHF.

The gene calls are TRBV28 and TRBJ1-5; 7 positions agree with TRBD1. Trimming removed 7 bases from V and 4 bases from J; junction bases left unmatched: 10. Per the germline V gene, CDR1 is MDHEN and CDR2 is SYDVKM. The CDR3 consists of 15 residues. The CDR3 DNA reads TGTGCCAGCACAGGGGGGGTTATTGCAAATCAGCCCCAGCATTTT. It is translated as CASTGGVIANQPQHF.

This chain joins TRBV7-8 and TRBJ1-5; TRBD1 is a possible D gene (5 bases). This CDR3 is 15 amino acids long. Germline lookup yields CDR1 SGHVS and CDR2 FQNEAQ. Trimming left V 5 bases short and J 1 base short, with 12 bases between. The CDR3 loop reads CASSIQRDSNQPQHF. CDR3 DNA sequence: TGTGCCAGCAGCATCCAAAGGGACAGCAATCAGCCCCAGCATTTT.

This clone appeared a few times. The chain has TRBV4-2 and TRBJ1-1; D is unresolved. The CDR3 is made up of 16 amino acids. Germline V gene lookup returns CDR1 LGHNA and CDR2 YNFKEQ. The V and J ends lost 7 bases and 0 bases respectively, with 18 bases between them. The DNA of the CDR3 is TGTGCCAGCACCTCGGTGCTGGGGAACATGAACACTGAAGCTTTCTTT. Its translation: CASTSVLGNMNTEAFF.